Below are 15 T cell receptor beta chains sequenced from a single sample in a study of OX40 agonist ivuxolimab in advanced cancers. Sequencing was performed with immunoSEQ multiplex PCR; in TCRdb, only in-frame clones are kept and a portion is missing. The repertoire has 15,000 to 20,000 clones, approximately 80% of them found once; the top ten carry approximately 49%. This material consisted of CD4+ or CD8+ T cells sorted from blood, taken in a trial of the OX40 agonist ivuxolimab. All receptors come from an adult with an advanced solid tumor such as melanoma, head and neck, liver or kidney cancer.

The V gene is TRBV5-6, the J gene TRBJ2-1, with D maybe TRBD2 (5 bases). There are 13 residues in the CDR3. CDR1 and CDR2 (germline): SGHDT, YYEEEE. V was trimmed by 0 bases and J by 6 bases, leaving 7 bases between them. Written as DNA, the CDR3 is TGTGCCAGCAGCTTGGGAGGGCGCAATGAGCAGTTCTTC. This codes for CASSLGGRNEQFF.

The chain employs TRBV27 and TRBJ2-1, with TRBD2 matching 9 bases. The CDR3 runs to 15 residues. Germline V gene lookup returns CDR1 MNHEY and CDR2 SMNVEV (reference sequence). V lost 3 bases to trimming and J lost 10 bases; unmatched junction nucleotides: 10. The chain's CDR3 is CASSLGIAGEREQFF. CDR3 bases: TGTGCCAGCAGTTTGGGAATAGCGGGAGAAAGAGAGCAGTTCTTC.

This clone came up a few times. This sequence joins TRBV28 and TRBJ2-5; D assignment may be TRBD1 or TRBD2 (5 bases each). This CDR3 has 16 residues. Trimming stripped 3 bases from V and 2 bases from J, with 16 bases between. Germline loops: CDR1 MDHEN, CDR2 SYDVKM. The CDR3 protein is CASSFNRRVWQETQYF. The CDR3, as DNA: TGTGCCAGCAGTTTTAACAGGCGGGTTTGGCAAGAGACCCAGTACTTC.

This chain links TRBV27 with TRBJ1-3; TRBD1 matches at 12 bases. CDR1 and CDR2 from the germline V gene are MNHEY and SMNVEV (reference sequence). Trimming cost V 9 bases and J 3 bases; bases outside gene matches: 6. The length of the CDR3 is 15 residues. CDR3 in DNA: TGTGCCAGTGTGGGACAGGGGGCTTTTGGAAACACCATATATTTT. Its translation is CASVGQGAFGNTIYF.

The J gene is TRBJ2-3, the V gene TRBV6-4; a possible D gene is TRBD1 (6 bases). V lost 3 bases and J lost 5, with 12 bases in between. Germline values: CDR1 MRHNA, CDR2 SNTAGT. The CDR3 runs 14 residues. Here the CDR3 reads CASSEDSEIDTQYF. DNA of the CDR3: TGTGCCAGCAGTGAGGACAGTGAGATAGATACGCAGTATTTT.

This rearrangement joins TRBV19 to TRBJ2-5; no reliable D call. V was trimmed by 5 bases and J by 4 bases, leaving 8 bases between them. In germline, CDR1 is LNHDA, CDR2 SQIVND (reference sequence). The CDR3 spans 12 residues. CDR3 nucleotides: TGTGCCAGTAGTGACGGCGGAGAGACCCAGTACTTC. Its translation is CASSDGGETQYF.

The chain is built from TRBV10-3 and TRBJ2-6; D is unresolved. V was cut by 10 bases and J by 4 bases, with 11 bases left in between. This CDR3 has 13 residues. Germline V gene data show CDR1 as ENHRY and CDR2 as SYGVKD. The CDR3 coding sequence is TGTGCCACTTTATATCAAGGGGCCAACGTCCTGACTTTC. This gives the protein CATLYQGANVLTF.

The J gene is TRBJ1-4, the V gene TRBV5-4; no definite D call. The CDR3 has 13 amino acids. Germline assignment: CDR1 SGHNT and CDR2 YYREEE (reference sequence). The V end was cut by 0 bases, the J end by 12 bases, with 12 bases between. The CDR3 sequence: CASSLDTGWELFF. CDR3 nucleotide sequence: TGTGCCAGCAGCTTGGACACGGGTTGGGAACTGTTTTTT.

CDR3 in DNA: TGTGCCAGCAGCGCCCGGACAGCCTACGAGCAGTACTTC. It is translated as CASSARTAYEQYF. The chain recombines TRBV7-9 with TRBJ2-7, with a tentative D call TRBD1 (6 bases). CDR3 length: 13 residues. V gave up 5 bases and J gave up 2 bases, with 10 bases separating them. Germline V CDR1 and CDR2: SEHNR, FQNEAQ (reference sequence).

The CDR3, as DNA: TGTGCCAGCAGCCGGGACATCCTCTACGAGCAGTACTTC. This sequence encodes CASSRDILYEQYF. V usage is TRBV27 and J usage is TRBJ2-7; weak D call: TRBD1 (6 bases). With 6 bases removed from V and 3 bases from J, the gap between germline ends came to 12 bases. Looked up from germline, CDR1 is MNHEY and CDR2 is SMNVEV (reference sequence). The CDR3 is 13 residues long.

In its sample, this clone was seen once. The chain has TRBV2 and TRBJ1-1; D is unresolved. Trimming left V 7 bases short and J 5 bases short, with 8 bases between. The CDR3 runs to 11 residues. Germline CDR1 is SNHLY and CDR2 is FYNNEI. In DNA, the CDR3 is TGTGCCAGCATTCTTATAACTGAAGCTTTCTTT. This sequence encodes CASILITEAFF.

This clone was picked up one time. CDR3 coding DNA: TGTGCCAGCAGCGATGGGACAGGGAGGACACCCCTCCACTTT. This gives the protein CASSDGTGRTPLHF. This rearrangement joins TRBV9 to TRBJ1-6; 9 nucleotides line up with TRBD1. Germline trimming cut 3 bases from V and 11 bases from J; bases unmatched to any gene: 6. This CDR3 has 14 amino acids. Germline V CDR1 and CDR2: SGDLS, YYNGEE.

This clone was picked up one time. The chain combines TRBV19 with TRBJ2-1, with 7 bases identical to TRBD2. This CDR3 is 16 amino acids long. Trimming removed 3 bases from V and 7 bases from J; junction bases left unmatched: 12. Germline loops: CDR1 LNHDA, CDR2 SQIVND (reference sequence). The CDR3 region has the DNA TGTGCCAGTAGTATCGTCGGCGGGGGAAGTTATAATGAGCAGTTCTTC. It translates to CASSIVGGGSYNEQFF.

The chain recombines TRBV5-6 with TRBJ1-1; D uncertain. CDR3 length: 12 amino acids. Germline loops: CDR1 SGHDT, CDR2 YYEEEE. The V gene lost 2 bases and the J gene lost 5 bases, with 7 bases spanning the gap. The CDR3, as DNA: TGTGCCAGCAGCTTTCTGAGGACTGAAGCTTTCTTT. This gives the protein CASSFLRTEAFF. Combining the CDR3 with reference TRBV5-6 and TRBJ1-1 gives the whole variable domain DAGVTQSPTHLIKTRGQQVTLRCSPKSGHDTVSWYQQALGQGPQFIFQYYEEEERQRGNFPDRFSGHQFPNYSSELNVNALLLGDSALYLCASSFLRTEAFFGQGTRLTVV.

CDR3 region: CASSLEVSTEAFF. CDR3 in DNA: TGTGCCAGCAGCTTAGAGGTCTCGACTGAAGCTTTCTTT. V usage is TRBV11-2 and J usage is TRBJ1-1; no reliable D call. Germline V CDR1 and CDR2: SGHAT, FQNNGV. This CDR3 region has 13 residues. V dropped 0 bases and J dropped 5 bases, with 7 bases sitting between them.